A single sample gave rise to the 24 T cell receptor beta chains below, sequenced in a study of CD8+ T cells in alopecia areata. Following extraction, RNA underwent reverse transcription to cDNA, which served as the sequencing template. Sequencing used immunoSEQ multiplex PCR; TCRdb keeps in-frame clones, though not all of them. The table has some 180,000 clones, 50% to 70% seen once. This specimen was CD4+ T cells sorted from blood, taken at week 0. The source is a human donor with alopecia areata.

V gene TRBV6-6 combines with J gene TRBJ2-7; 7 bases line up with TRBD2. Germline lookup yields CDR1 MNHNY and CDR2 SVGAGI (reference sequence). V shed 2 bases, J shed 8 bases, and the junction held 9 bases outside the gene matches. CDR3 length: 14 residues. Here the CDR3 reads CASSYQLTGGKQYF. The CDR3 DNA reads as TGTGCCAGCAGTTACCAGCTTACGGGGGGAAAGCAGTACTTC.

This rearrangement joins TRBV29-1 to TRBJ1-2; 9 positions match TRBD1. The CDR3 runs 14 residues. Germline trimming cut 3 bases from V and 4 bases from J; bases unmatched to any gene: 6. The germline V gene encodes CDR1 SQVTM and CDR2 ANQGSEA. CDR3 in DNA: TGCAGCGTTGACCCGGACAGGGGAGGCTATGGCTACACCTTC. Amino acids: CSVDPDRGGYGYTF. The full variable domain, completed using reference TRBV29-1 and TRBJ1-2, is SAVISQKPSRDICQRGTSLTIQCQVDSQVTMMFWYRQQPGQSLTLIATANQGSEATYESGFVIDKFPISRPNLTFSTLTVSNMSPEDSSIYLCSVDPDRGGYGYTFGSGTRLTVV.

The chain links TRBV27 to TRBJ2-4; perhaps TRBD1 as D (6 bases). This CDR3 comprises 13 residues. V lost 3 bases and J 7 bases, leaving 10 bases between the germline ends. The V gene's germline CDR1 is MNHEY and CDR2 SMNVEV (reference sequence). CDR3 in amino acids: CASSFGQGNIQYF. CDR3 DNA: TGTGCCAGCAGTTTCGGCCAGGGGAACATTCAGTACTTC.

This clone showed up just a few times. The rearrangement links TRBV30 to TRBJ2-7, with 7 bases that match TRBD1. There are 13 residues in the CDR3. CDR1 is GTSNPN and CDR2 is SVGIG in the germline V gene (reference sequence). The V gene end was trimmed by 2 bases and the J gene end by 5 bases; junction bases not matched to a gene: 6. This CDR3 reads CAWSSTGSNEQYF. The CDR3, as DNA: TGTGCCTGGAGTTCGACAGGGTCCAACGAGCAGTACTTC. Full variable domain (remainder filled in from reference TRBV30 and TRBJ2-7): SQTIHQWPATLVQPVGSPLSLECTVEGTSNPNLYWYRQAAGRGLQLLFYSVGIGQISSEVPQNLSASRPQDRQFILSSKKLLLSDSGFYLCAWSSTGSNEQYFGPGTRLTVT.

The J gene is TRBJ1-1, the V gene TRBV9, with D possibly matching TRBD1 (6 bases). In germline, CDR1 is SGDLS, CDR2 YYNGEE. The CDR3 spans 14 residues. Trimming took 0 bases from V and 7 from J, leaving 13 bases between them. The CDR3 loop reads CASSVASGALEAFF. Here the CDR3 DNA reads TGTGCCAGCAGCGTAGCTTCAGGGGCTCTTGAAGCTTTCTTT.

This chain links TRBV5-1 with TRBJ1-1; a possible D gene is TRBD1 (6 bases). The V and J ends lost 0 bases and 1 base respectively, with 10 bases between them. The CDR3 length is 15 residues. Germline loops: CDR1 SGHRS, CDR2 YFSETQ. Here the CDR3 reads CASSLGGQPNTEAFF. CDR3 in DNA: TGCGCCAGCAGCTTGGGGGGGCAACCGAACACTGAAGCTTTCTTT.

A single count supports this clone. This chain joins TRBV29-1 and TRBJ2-5; TRBD1 aligns across 10 bases. The CDR3 runs 18 residues. Germline CDR1 reads SQVTM; CDR2 reads ANQGSEA. V dropped 4 bases and J dropped 2; count of bases not matched to a gene: 16. The chain's CDR3 is CSVGGSTRDRGLQETQYF. CDR3 coding DNA: TGCAGCGTTGGAGGAAGCACCCGGGACAGGGGTCTTCAAGAGACCCAGTACTTC.

This clone came up a few times. The chain recombines TRBV6-5 with TRBJ1-5; D unresolved. V lost 8 bases and J 1 base, leaving 3 bases between the germline ends. The CDR3 is made up of 11 amino acids. Germline lookup yields CDR1 MNHEY and CDR2 SVGAGI. The DNA for the CDR3 is TGTGCCAGCGGCAGCAATCAGCCCCAGCATTTT. Translation: CASGSNQPQHF.

This clone was observed a few times. V usage is TRBV30 and J usage is TRBJ1-5; no firm D call. The germline gives CDR1 GTSNPN, CDR2 SVGIG (reference sequence). This CDR3 comprises 12 residues. Trimming took 4 bases from V and 5 from J, leaving 9 bases between them. This chain's CDR3 is CAWNRADQPQHF. CDR3 coding DNA: TGTGCCTGGAATAGGGCTGATCAGCCCCAGCATTTT.

J is TRBJ2-3 and V is TRBV10-1, with D possibly being TRBD1 (7 bases). V lost 6 bases to trimming and J lost 0 bases, with 13 bases between them. Germline V gene sequence: CDR1 WNHNN, CDR2 SYGVQD (reference sequence). This CDR3 has 15 residues. The CDR3 here is CASREGQTSTDTQYF. The CDR3 DNA is TGCGCCAGCAGGGAGGGACAGACAAGCACAGATACGCAGTATTTT.

This clone was picked up a small number of times. This chain links TRBV11-2 with TRBJ2-5; D ambiguous. V lost 7 bases, J lost 4 bases, and 13 bases lay in between. Germline CDR1 is SGHAT and CDR2 is FQNNGV. The CDR3 length is 13 residues. The CDR3 loop reads CASTGITPETQYF. In DNA, the CDR3 is TGTGCCAGCACGGGCATCACCCCAGAGACCCAGTACTTC.

The chain joins TRBV29-1 to TRBJ2-7, with 9 bases lining up with TRBD2. The CDR3 loop spans 16 amino acids. CDR1 and CDR2 (germline): SQVTM, ANQGSEA. J gave up 1 base and V 6 bases, and 13 bases lay outside the gene matches. The CDR3 DNA sequence: TGCAGCGTCGTAGCAGCGGGGGGCCCCCGTTCCTACGAGCAGTACTTC. Translated: CSVVAAGGPRSYEQYF.

The chain uses TRBV15 and TRBJ1-5, with 9 nucleotides matching TRBD1. This CDR3 is built from 15 residues. J lost 7 bases, V lost 4 bases, and 8 bases had no gene match. Germline V gives CDR1 LNHNV, CDR2 YYDKDF (reference sequence). The CDR3 loop is CATSIAGQGGQPQHF. CDR3 DNA sequence: TGTGCCACCAGCATCGCGGGACAGGGCGGCCAGCCCCAGCATTTT. The full variable domain, its missing parts supplied by reference TRBV15 and TRBJ1-5, is DAMVIQNPRYQVTQFGKPVTLSCSQTLNHNVMYWYQQKSSQAPKLLFHYYDKDFNNEADTPDNFQSRRPNTSFCFLDIRSPGLGDTAMYLCATSIAGQGGQPQHFGDGTRLSIL.

The rearrangement links TRBV29-1 to TRBJ1-2; the match to TRBD1 covers 7 bases. The V segment lost 6 bases and the J segment 6 bases; nucleotides outside the gene matches: 13. The germline V gene encodes CDR1 SQVTM and CDR2 ANQGSEA. This CDR3 spans 14 amino acids. In DNA form, the CDR3 reads TGCAGCGTCGACAGGGACAAGTTTGGCGATGGCTACACCTTC. Residues: CSVDRDKFGDGYTF.

V gene TRBV29-1 combines with J gene TRBJ2-7; possibly TRBD2 for D (6 bases). The CDR3 is made up of 13 amino acids. Trimming removed 6 bases from V and 2 bases from J, with 14 bases in between. Germline loops: CDR1 SQVTM, CDR2 ANQGSEA. CDR3 DNA: TGCAGCGTAAGGACTAAATATACCTACGAGCAGTACTTC. Protein product: CSVRTKYTYEQYF.

J is TRBJ1-2 and V is TRBV25-1; D is unclear. V was shortened by 7 bases and J by 4 bases, with 19 bases between the two germline ends. The V gene's germline CDR1 is MGHDK and CDR2 SYGVNS. CDR3 size: 15 residues. The CDR3 region has the DNA TGTGCCAGCACCGCGTCCCTCCGGGATCCCTATGGCTACACCTTC. It specifies CASTASLRDPYGYTF.

The rearrangement joins TRBV7-9 to TRBJ1-1; a possible D gene is TRBD1 (5 bases). The V and J ends lost 3 bases and 2 bases respectively, with 13 bases between them. This CDR3 comprises 15 residues. Germline values: CDR1 SEHNR, CDR2 FQNEAQ (reference sequence). DNA of the CDR3: TGTGCCAGCAGCTTGTCCGGGACTGTCAACACTGAAGCTTTCTTT. Its translation is CASSLSGTVNTEAFF.

This clone showed up just once. V gene TRBV5-6 combines with J gene TRBJ2-3; the D gene is possibly TRBD1 (6 bases). V was pared by 4 bases and J by 3 bases, with 9 bases between. This CDR3 is built from 13 residues. CDR1 is SGHDT, CDR2 YYEEEE, per germline. The CDR3 nucleotides are TGTGCCAGCAGCCCCCAGGGGACAGATACGCAGTATTTT. Protein product: CASSPQGTDTQYF.

Here the CDR3 DNA reads TGCAGCGTTTCCTACGGGAGCTATGGCTACACCTTC. The encoded protein is CSVSYGSYGYTF. V gene TRBV29-1 combines with J gene TRBJ1-2; no clear D. V was cut by 5 bases and J by 4 bases, with 11 bases left in between. The CDR3 spans 12 residues. Germline loops: CDR1 SQVTM, CDR2 ANQGSEA.

At least ten counts were recorded for this clone. The chain's CDR3 is CATSREAGPGGANVLTF. The CDR3 DNA reads TGTGCCACCAGCAGAGAAGCCGGGCCGGGAGGGGCCAACGTCCTGACTTTC. The rearrangement links TRBV15 to TRBJ2-6; possibly TRBD2 for D (5 bases). The CDR3 consists of 17 residues. The germline V and J ends were trimmed by 0 bases and 4 bases, with 13 bases remaining between them. Germline CDR1 LNHNV, CDR2 YYDKDF (reference sequence).

The genes are TRBV6-5 and TRBJ1-1, with a tentative D call TRBD1 (6 bases). Germline lookup yields CDR1 MNHEY and CDR2 SVGAGI. The CDR3 is made up of 12 amino acids. V was cut by 6 bases and J by 5 bases, with 10 bases left in between. In DNA, the CDR3 is TGTGCCAGCAGATCGACAGGTACTGAAGCTTTCTTT. Translated, it gives CASRSTGTEAFF.

This rearrangement joins TRBV2 to TRBJ1-4, with D possibly matching TRBD1 (5 bases). The CDR3 extends over 15 amino acids. Per the germline V gene, CDR1 is SNHLY and CDR2 is FYNNEI. Trimming shortened V by 0 bases and J by 6 bases, and 11 bases separated the two germline ends. The CDR3 region has the DNA TGTGCCAGCAGTGAAGCGCGGGGGACTCATGAAAAACTGTTTTTT. The encoded protein is CASSEARGTHEKLFF.

This clone came up a few times. V is TRBV29-1 and J is TRBJ1-1; 7 nucleotides agree with TRBD1. J was trimmed by 7 bases and V by 7 bases; bases with no gene match: 18. CDR1 and CDR2 (germline): SQVTM, ANQGSEA. CDR3 size: 15 residues. The CDR3 DNA reads as TGCAGCGCCGCGGCCGTACAGGGGAGAGGCCGTGAAGCTTTCTTT. This gives the protein CSAAAVQGRGREAFF. The whole variable domain, remainder taken from reference TRBV29-1 and TRBJ1-1, is SAVISQKPSRDICQRGTSLTIQCQVDSQVTMMFWYRQQPGQSLTLIATANQGSEATYESGFVIDKFPISRPNLTFSTLTVSNMSPEDSSIYLCSAAAVQGRGREAFFGQGTRLTVV.

This chain connects TRBV5-1 to TRBJ2-2; D may be TRBD1 (5 bases). CDR3 length equals 15 residues. The ends were cut back, 4 bases at V and 0 bases at J, with 10 bases in the middle. CDR1 SGHRS and CDR2 YFSETQ come from the germline V gene. CDR3 coding DNA: TGCGCCAGCAGCCAGACAGACGCGAACACCGGGGAGCTGTTTTTT. It is translated as CASSQTDANTGELFF.